This T cell receptor (beta chain) derives from a study of vaccination and CD4 T cells after COVID-19. Study summary: Participants were given two doses of BNT162b2 or mRNA-1273 vaccine. SARS-CoV-2, HCoV-NL63, HCoV-OC43 and HCoV-229E supplied the overlapping spike peptides used to stimulate cells. Overall study findings and caveats: Spike mono-reactive status applied to 304 of 307 vaccine-specific clones in convalescent patients. For convalescent patients, a median approximately 84% of reactive clones surfaced exclusively after vaccination.

On this clonotype: Antigen unknown.

Once obtained from cultured CD4+ T cells, the DNA was sequenced using the Oncomine TCR Beta short-read assay. TCRdb re-analysed the PCR reads in MiXCR, keeping a single row per CDR3 protein. Of more than 4,500 distinct CDR3 sequences detected, about 35% appear once; the ten largest clones hold 25% to 35%. The CDR3 covers 13 residues. Germline CDR1 and CDR2: LNHDA and SQIVND (reference sequence). V dropped 4 bases and J dropped 10 bases, with 14 bases sitting between them. The treatment: roughly nine-day PBMC culture with coronavirus spike peptide pools or control peptides (ViraFEST assay). Ahead of the COVID-19 pandemic (2011-2018), the CD4+ T cells of the unexposed donor were collected.

Sequenced sample: CD4+ T cells from blood, cultured in vitro. The chain links TRBV19 to TRBJ1-5; TRBD1 is a possible D gene (5 bases). This clonotype was obtained from a human donor in good health. DNA of the CDR3: TGTGCCAGTAGTAGCCGGGGCAGTCGACCCCAGCATTTT. Its protein product is CASSSRGSRPQHF.